A selection of T cell receptor beta chains follows, all from one sample in a study of identical twins. TCRdb reprocessed the 5' RACE reads via MiXCR and lists one record per CDR3 protein. The sample holds nearly 900,000 distinct CDR3 sequences; roughly an eighth are singletons and the top ten take roughly 1.5%. This sample also belongs to another study, concerning yellow fever vaccine responses in identical twins.

The sequenced sample consisted of PBMCs. The receptors originated from a woman aged 18-29 years in good health. CDR3s include the opening cysteine and the closing phenylalanine or tryptophan. D genes are given only for firm matches. Only part of the rows carry a size: once, few, many, or a class if the clone is expanded.

len,d_gene,v_gene,j_gene,abundance,CDR3aa,CDR3nt
15,-,TRBV5-1,TRBJ2-5,few,CASSLLGQDQETQYF,TGCGCCAGCAGCTTGTTGGGCCAAGACCAAGAGACCCAGTACTTC
12,-,TRBV7-9,TRBJ1-6,many,CASSSTTSPLHF,TGTGCCAGCAGCTCGACAACTTCACCCCTCCACTTT
14,-,TRBV28,TRBJ1-1,-,CASSSHSRRTEAFF,TGTGCCAGCAGTTCGCACAGTAGGCGGACTGAAGCTTTCTTT
15,-,TRBV5-1,TRBJ1-1,few,CASSLAGLGGTEAFF,TGCGCCAGCAGCTTGGCTGGGCTTGGGGGCACTGAAGCTTTCTTT
15,-,TRBV12-3/TRBV12-4,TRBJ1-5,-,CASSPRGMANQPQHF,TGTGCCAGCAGTCCAAGGGGGATGGCTAATCAGCCCCAGCATTTT
12,-,TRBV6-5,TRBJ1-1,few,CASSYSRDEAFF,TGTGCCAGCAGTTACTCGCGGGACGAAGCTTTCTTT
14,-,TRBV9,TRBJ2-1,-,CASSVRDSDNEQFF,TGTGCCAGCAGCGTACGCGACAGTGACAATGAGCAGTTCTTC
14,-,TRBV18,TRBJ2-6,-,CATLRLSGANVLTF,TGTGCCACCTTACGTCTCTCTGGGGCCAACGTCCTGACTTTC
15,-,TRBV27,TRBJ1-2,few,CASTKTGLANYGYTF,TGTGCCAGCACTAAGACAGGTCTAGCTAACTATGGCTACACCTTC
11,-,TRBV28,TRBJ2-1,-,CASKNNNEQFF,TGTGCCAGCAAAAACAACAATGAGCAGTTCTTC
12,-,TRBV10-3,TRBJ2-5,-,CAIGRGTETQYF,TGTGCCATCGGTAGAGGGACAGAGACCCAGTACTTC
15,TRBD2,TRBV24-1,TRBJ2-1,-,CATSDLRDYPGEQFF,TGTGCCACCAGTGATTTACGGGACTACCCCGGTGAGCAGTTCTTC
16,-,TRBV4-1,TRBJ1-1,few,CASSQTWGTGTTEAFF,TGCGCCAGCAGCCAAACCTGGGGGACCGGGACCACTGAAGCTTTCTTT
18,-,TRBV29-1,TRBJ2-1,many,CSVEKNGIGMSSYNEQFF,TGCAGCGTTGAAAAAAATGGGATAGGTATGAGCTCCTACAATGAGCAGTTCTTC